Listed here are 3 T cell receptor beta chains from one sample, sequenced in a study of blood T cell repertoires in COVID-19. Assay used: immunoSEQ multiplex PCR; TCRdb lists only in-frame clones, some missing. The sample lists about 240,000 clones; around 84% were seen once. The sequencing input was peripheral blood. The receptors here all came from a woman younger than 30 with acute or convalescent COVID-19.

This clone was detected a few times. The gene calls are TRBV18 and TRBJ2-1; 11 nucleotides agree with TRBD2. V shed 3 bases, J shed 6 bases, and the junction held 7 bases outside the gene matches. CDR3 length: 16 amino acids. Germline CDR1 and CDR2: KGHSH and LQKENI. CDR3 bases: TGTGCCAGCTCACCGGCCACTAGCGGGAGAGCCAATGAGCAGTTCTTC. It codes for CASSPATSGRANEQFF.

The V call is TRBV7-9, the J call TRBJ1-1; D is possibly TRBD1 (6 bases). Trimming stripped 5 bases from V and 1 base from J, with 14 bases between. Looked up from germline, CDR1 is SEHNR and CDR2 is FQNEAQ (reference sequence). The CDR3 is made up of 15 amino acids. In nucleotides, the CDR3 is TGTGCCAGCAGCATGTGGACAGCTAGGAACACTGAAGCTTTCTTT. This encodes CASSMWTARNTEAFF. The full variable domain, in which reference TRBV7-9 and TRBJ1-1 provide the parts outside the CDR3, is DTGVSQNPRHKITKRGQNVTFRCDPISEHNRLYWYRQTLGQGPEFLTYFQNEAQLEKSRLLSDRFSAERPKGSFSTLEIQRTEQGDSAMYLCASSMWTARNTEAFFGQGTRLTVV.

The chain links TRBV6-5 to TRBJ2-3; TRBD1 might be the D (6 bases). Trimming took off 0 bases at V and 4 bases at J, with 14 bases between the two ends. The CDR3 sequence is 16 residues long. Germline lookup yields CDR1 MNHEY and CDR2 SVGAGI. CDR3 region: CASSYSGQGYADTQYF. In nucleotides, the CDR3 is TGTGCCAGCAGTTACTCGGGGCAGGGGTATGCAGATACGCAGTATTTT.